These 2 T cell receptor beta chains originate from one sample sequenced in a study of blood T cell repertoires in COVID-19. Sequencing used immunoSEQ multiplex PCR; TCRdb keeps in-frame clones, though not all of them. The sample shows 300,000 to 400,000 clones, around 80% of them seen only once. The sequenced sample consisted of peripheral blood. The receptors were gathered from a man aged 30 to 45 with active or convalescent COVID-19.

CDR3 loop: CASSQDAGAGLIYEQYF. The CDR3, as DNA: TGCGCCAGCAGCCAAGACGCAGGGGCAGGACTTATCTACGAGCAGTACTTC. This chain joins TRBV4-3 and TRBJ2-7; a possible D gene is TRBD1 (6 bases). The germline CDR1 and CDR2 sequences are LGHNA and YSLEER. V was shortened by 0 bases and J by 3 bases, with 18 bases between the two germline ends. CDR3 size: 17 residues.

The CDR3 sequence is CASSQRRGRDGYTF. The CDR3 DNA reads as TGTGCCAGCAGCCAACGAAGGGGGCGGGACGGCTACACCTTC. The chain has TRBV7-2 and TRBJ1-2, with 7 positions matching TRBD1. CDR3 length: 14 amino acids. The germline CDR1 and CDR2 sequences are SGHTA and FQGNSA. V shed 5 bases and J 8 bases; nucleotides not matched to a gene: 11.